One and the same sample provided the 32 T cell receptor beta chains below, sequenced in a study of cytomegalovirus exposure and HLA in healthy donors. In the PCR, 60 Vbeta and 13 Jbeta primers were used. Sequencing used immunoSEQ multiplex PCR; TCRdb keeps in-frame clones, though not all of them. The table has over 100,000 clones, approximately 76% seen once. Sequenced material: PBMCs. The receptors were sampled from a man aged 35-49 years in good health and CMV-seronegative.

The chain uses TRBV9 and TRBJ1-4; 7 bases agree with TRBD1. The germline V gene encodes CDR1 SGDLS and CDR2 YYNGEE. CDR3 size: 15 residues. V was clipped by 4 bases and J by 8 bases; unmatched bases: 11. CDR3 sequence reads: CASSTSGGFGEKLFF. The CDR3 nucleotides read TGTGCCAGCAGCACGTCAGGGGGTTTTGGGGAAAAACTGTTTTTT.

This CDR3 is CATGVAKNIQYF. The CDR3 DNA is TGTGCCACCGGGGTAGCCAAAAACATTCAGTACTTC. The chain recombines TRBV7-9 with TRBJ2-4; D perhaps matches TRBD2 (5 bases). V lost 10 bases and J lost 0, with 7 bases in between. The CDR3 covers 12 residues. Germline lookup yields CDR1 SEHNR and CDR2 FQNEAQ (reference sequence).

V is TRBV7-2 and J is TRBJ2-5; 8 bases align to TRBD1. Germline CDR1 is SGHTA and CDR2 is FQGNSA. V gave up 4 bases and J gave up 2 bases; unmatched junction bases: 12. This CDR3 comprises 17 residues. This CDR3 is CASSSDGPGGRQETQYF. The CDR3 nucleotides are TGTGCCAGCAGCTCCGATGGGCCAGGGGGCAGACAAGAGACCCAGTACTTC.

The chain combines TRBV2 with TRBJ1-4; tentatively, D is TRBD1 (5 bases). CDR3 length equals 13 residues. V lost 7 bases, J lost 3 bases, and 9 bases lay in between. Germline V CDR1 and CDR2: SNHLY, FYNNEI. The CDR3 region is CASTGVANEKLFF. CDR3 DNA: TGTGCCAGCACGGGGGTGGCTAATGAAAAACTGTTTTTT.

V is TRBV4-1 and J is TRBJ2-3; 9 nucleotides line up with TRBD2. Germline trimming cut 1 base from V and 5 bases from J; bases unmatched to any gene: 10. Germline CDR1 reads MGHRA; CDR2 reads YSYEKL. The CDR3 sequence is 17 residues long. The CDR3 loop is CASSQVAGGGAGDTQYF. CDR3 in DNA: TGCGCCAGCAGCCAAGTAGCTGGCGGGGGGGCGGGAGATACGCAGTATTTT.

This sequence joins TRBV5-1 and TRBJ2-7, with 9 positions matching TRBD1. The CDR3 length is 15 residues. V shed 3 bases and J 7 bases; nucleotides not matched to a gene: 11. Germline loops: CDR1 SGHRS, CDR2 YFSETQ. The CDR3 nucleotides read TGCGCCAGCAGCTCCGGGAATACAGGGGGCGGGGAGCAGTACTTC. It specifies CASSSGNTGGGEQYF.

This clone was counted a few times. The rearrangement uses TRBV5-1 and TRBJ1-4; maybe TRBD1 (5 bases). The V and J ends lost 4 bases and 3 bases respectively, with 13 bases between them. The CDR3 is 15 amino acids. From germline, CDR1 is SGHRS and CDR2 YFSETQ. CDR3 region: CASSPGGGPNEKLFF. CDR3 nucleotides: TGCGCCAGCAGCCCGGGCGGGGGACCTAATGAAAAACTGTTTTTT.

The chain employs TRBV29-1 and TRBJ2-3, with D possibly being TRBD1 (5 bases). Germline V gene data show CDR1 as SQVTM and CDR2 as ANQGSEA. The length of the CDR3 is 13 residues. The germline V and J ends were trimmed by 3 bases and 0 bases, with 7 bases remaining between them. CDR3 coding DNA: TGCAGCGTTGAGACAGAGAGCACAGATACGCAGTATTTT. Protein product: CSVETESTDTQYF.

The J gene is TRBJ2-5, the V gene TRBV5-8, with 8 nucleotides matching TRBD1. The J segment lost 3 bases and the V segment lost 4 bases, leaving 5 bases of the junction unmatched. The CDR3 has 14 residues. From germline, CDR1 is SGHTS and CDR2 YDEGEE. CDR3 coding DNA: TGTGCCAGCAGCCCTTGGACAGGGAAAGAGACCCAGTACTTC. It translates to CASSPWTGKETQYF.

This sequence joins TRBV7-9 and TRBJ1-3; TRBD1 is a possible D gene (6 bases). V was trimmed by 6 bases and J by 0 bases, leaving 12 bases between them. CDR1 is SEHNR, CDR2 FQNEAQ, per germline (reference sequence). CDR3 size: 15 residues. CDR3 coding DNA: TGTGCCAGCAGTAAGGACAGCTTCTCTGGAAACACCATATATTTT. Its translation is CASSKDSFSGNTIYF.

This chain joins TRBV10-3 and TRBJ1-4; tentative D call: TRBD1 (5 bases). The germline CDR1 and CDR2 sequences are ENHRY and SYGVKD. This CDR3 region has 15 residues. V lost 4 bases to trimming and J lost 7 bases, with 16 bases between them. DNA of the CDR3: TGTGCCATCAGTGGAGAGCGGGGGGGGAGTGAAAAACTGTTTTTT. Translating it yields CAISGERGGSEKLFF.

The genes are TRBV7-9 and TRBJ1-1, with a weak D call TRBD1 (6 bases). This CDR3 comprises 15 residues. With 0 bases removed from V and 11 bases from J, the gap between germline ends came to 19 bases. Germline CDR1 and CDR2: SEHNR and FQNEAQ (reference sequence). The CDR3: CASSLAPGDGPGAFF. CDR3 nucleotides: TGTGCCAGCAGCTTAGCACCAGGGGACGGCCCGGGGGCTTTCTTT.

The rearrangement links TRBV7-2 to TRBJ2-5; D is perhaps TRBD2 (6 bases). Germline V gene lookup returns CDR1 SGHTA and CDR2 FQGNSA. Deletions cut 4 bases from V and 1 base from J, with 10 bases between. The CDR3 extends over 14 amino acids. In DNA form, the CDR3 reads TGTGCCAGCAGCTCGGGGGTGGTCCAAGAGACCCAGTACTTC. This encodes CASSSGVVQETQYF.

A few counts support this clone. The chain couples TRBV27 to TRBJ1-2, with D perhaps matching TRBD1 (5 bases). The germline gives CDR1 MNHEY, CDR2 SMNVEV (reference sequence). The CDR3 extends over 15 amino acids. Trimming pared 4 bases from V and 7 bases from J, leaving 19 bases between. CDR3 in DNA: TGTGCCAGCAGTTCTCAAGGAGGGGTGGGTGTTGGCTACACCTTC. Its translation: CASSSQGGVGVGYTF.

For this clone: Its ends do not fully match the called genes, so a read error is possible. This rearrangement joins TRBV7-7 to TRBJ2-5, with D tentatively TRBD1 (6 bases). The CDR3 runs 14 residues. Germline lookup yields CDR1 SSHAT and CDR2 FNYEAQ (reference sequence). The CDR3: CASSLGTLQETQYF. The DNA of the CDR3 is TGTGCTAGCAGCTTAGGGACACTCCAAGAGACCCAGTACTTC.

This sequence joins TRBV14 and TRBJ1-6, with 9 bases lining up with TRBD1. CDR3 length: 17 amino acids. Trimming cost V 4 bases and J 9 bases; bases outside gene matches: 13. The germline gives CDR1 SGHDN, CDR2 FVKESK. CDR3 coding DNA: TGTGCCAGCAGCCGGAGGGGCCGGACAGGGGAGGTTTCACCCCTCCACTTT. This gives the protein CASSRRGRTGEVSPLHF.

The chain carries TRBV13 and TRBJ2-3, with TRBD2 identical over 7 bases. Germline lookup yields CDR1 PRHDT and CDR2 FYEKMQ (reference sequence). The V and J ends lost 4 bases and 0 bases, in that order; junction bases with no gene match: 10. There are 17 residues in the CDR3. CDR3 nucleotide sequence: TGTGCCAGCAGCTACCTAGCGGAAGCGCTTAGCACAGATACGCAGTATTTT. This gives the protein CASSYLAEALSTDTQYF.

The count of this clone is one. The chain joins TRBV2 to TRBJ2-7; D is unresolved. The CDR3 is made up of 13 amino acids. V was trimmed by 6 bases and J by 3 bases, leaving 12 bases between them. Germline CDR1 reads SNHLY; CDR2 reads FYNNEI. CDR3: CASSPRVFYEQYF. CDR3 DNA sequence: TGTGCCAGCAGCCCCCGGGTTTTCTACGAGCAGTACTTC. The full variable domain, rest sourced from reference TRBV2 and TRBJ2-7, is EPEVTQTPSHQVTQMGQEVILRCVPISNHLYFYWYRQILGQKVEFLVSFYNNEISEKSEIFDDQFSVERPDGSNFTLKIRSTKLEDSAMYFCASSPRVFYEQYFGPGTRLTVT.

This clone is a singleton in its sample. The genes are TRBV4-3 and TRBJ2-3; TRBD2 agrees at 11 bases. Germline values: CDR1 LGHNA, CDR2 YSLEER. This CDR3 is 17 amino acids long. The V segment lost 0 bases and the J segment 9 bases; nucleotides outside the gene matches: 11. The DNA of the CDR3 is TGCGCCAGCAGCCAAGATCCCCCTAGCGGGGGGCCAGGCACGCAGTATTTT. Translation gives CASSQDPPSGGPGTQYF.

The CDR3 DNA reads TGCAGCGTCCAACAGGGAACCTATAATTCACCCCTCCACTTT. It encodes CSVQQGTYNSPLHF. The gene calls are TRBV29-1 and TRBJ1-6; D is perhaps TRBD1 (6 bases). CDR1 is SQVTM, CDR2 ANQGSEA, per germline. Trimming stripped 6 bases from V and 2 bases from J, with 11 bases between. The CDR3 is made up of 14 amino acids.

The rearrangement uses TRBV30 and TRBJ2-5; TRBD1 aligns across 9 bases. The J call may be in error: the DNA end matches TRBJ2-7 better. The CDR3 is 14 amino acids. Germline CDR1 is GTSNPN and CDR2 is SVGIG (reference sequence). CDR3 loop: CACQNGQGTYEQYF. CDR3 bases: TGTGCCTGTCAAAACGGACAGGGGACTTACGAGCAGTACTTC.

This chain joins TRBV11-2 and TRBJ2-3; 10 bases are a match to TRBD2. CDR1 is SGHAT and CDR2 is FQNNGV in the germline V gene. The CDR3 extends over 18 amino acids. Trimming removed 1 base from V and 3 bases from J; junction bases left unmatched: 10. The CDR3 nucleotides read TGTGCCAGCAGCTTAGTAGTCTATTTAGCGGGGGGAACAGATACGCAGTATTTT. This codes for CASSLVVYLAGGTDTQYF.

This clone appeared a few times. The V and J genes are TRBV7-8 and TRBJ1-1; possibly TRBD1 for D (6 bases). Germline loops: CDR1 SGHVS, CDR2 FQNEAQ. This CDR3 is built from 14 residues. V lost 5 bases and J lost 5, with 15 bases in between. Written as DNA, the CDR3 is TGTGCCAGCAGCAGAGAGTGGGGGCGAACTGAAGCTTTCTTT. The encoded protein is CASSREWGRTEAFF.

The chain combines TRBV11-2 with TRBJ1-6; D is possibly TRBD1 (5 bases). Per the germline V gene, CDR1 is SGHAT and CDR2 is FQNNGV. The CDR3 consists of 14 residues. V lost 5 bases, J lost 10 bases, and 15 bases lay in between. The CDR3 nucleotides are TGTGCCAGCAGCCTGCTGACAGCTTCCTCACCCCTCCACTTT. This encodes CASSLLTASSPLHF.

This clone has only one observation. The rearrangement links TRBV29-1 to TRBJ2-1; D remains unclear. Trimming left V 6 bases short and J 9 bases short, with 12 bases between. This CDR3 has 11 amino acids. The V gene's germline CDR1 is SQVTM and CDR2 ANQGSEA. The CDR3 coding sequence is TGCAGCGTCAAAGACTCGGGTGAGCAGTTCTTC. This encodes CSVKDSGEQFF.

CDR3 residues: CASSQDPRITGNEQFF. CDR3 nucleotide sequence: TGTGCCAGCAGCCAAGATCCCAGGATTACCGGCAATGAGCAGTTCTTC. The rearrangement uses TRBV4-2 and TRBJ2-1; no clear D gene. The CDR3 totals 16 residues. Germline V gives CDR1 LGHNA, CDR2 YNFKEQ. V gave up 0 bases and J gave up 6 bases, with 15 bases separating them.

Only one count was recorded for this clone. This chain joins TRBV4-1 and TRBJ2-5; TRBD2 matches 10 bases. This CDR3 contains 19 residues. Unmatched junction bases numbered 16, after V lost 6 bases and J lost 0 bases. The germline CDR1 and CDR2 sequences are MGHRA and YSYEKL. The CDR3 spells CASSPSPLAGGSYQETQYF. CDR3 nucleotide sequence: TGCGCCAGCAGTCCAAGCCCATTAGCGGGGGGCTCCTACCAAGAGACCCAGTACTTC.

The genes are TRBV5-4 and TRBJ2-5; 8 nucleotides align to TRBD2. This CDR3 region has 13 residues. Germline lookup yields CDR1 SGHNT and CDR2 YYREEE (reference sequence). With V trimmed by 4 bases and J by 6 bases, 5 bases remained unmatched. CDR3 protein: CASSKAGGKTQYF. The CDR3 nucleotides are TGTGCCAGCAGCAAGGCGGGGGGAAAGACCCAGTACTTC.

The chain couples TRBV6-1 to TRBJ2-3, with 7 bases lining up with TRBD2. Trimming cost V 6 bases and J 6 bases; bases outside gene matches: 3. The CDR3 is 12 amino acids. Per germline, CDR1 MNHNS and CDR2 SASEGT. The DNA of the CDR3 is TGTGCCAGCAGGGGGGGGTGGGATACGCAGTATTTT. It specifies CASRGGWDTQYF.

DNA of the CDR3: TGTGCCAGCAGCCCGGGACAGGGGGCAGGCCAGCCCCAGCATTTT. Protein product: CASSPGQGAGQPQHF. The chain carries TRBV7-9 and TRBJ1-5; 12 bases fit TRBD1. This CDR3 has 15 amino acids. V was clipped by 5 bases and J by 7 bases; unmatched bases: 6. Germline V gene data show CDR1 as SEHNR and CDR2 as FQNEAQ (reference sequence).

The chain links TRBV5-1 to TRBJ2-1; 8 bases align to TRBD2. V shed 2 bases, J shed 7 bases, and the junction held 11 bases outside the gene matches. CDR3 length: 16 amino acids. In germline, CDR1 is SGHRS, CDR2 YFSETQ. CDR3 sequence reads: CASSFIPGGRGNEQFF. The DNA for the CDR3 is TGCGCCAGCAGCTTTATTCCGGGGGGGAGAGGTAATGAGCAGTTCTTC.

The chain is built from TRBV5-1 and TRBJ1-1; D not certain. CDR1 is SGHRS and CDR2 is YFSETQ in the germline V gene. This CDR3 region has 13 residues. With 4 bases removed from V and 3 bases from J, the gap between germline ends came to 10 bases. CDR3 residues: CASSTSVDTEAFF. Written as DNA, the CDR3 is TGCGCCAGCAGCACCTCGGTAGACACTGAAGCTTTCTTT.